The source of this TCR beta chain is a study of blood T cell repertoires in COVID-19. Across the whole study: The origin of the acute and convalescent COVID-19 samples was the United States, Italy and Spain. PBMCs, B-cell-depleted T cells, or T cells provided the cDNA or gDNA that made up the material.

How the authors handled the data: Reference gene primer amplification yielded estimated nucleated cell counts. Profiled with immunoSEQ multiplex PCR; TCRdb holds only in-frame clones, not every one. V, J and clone size are taken as reported in that table, and D and trimming were inferred from the DNA itself. The sample holds about 80,000 clones, around 82% seen once. The germline CDR1 and CDR2 sequences are LGHDT and YNNKEL (reference sequence). The CDR3 is 18 residues long. V lost 0 bases, J lost 0 bases, and 7 bases stayed unmatched. The material sequenced was peripheral blood. The TCR comes from a man aged 55 to 70 with acute or convalescent COVID-19. The rearrangement links TRBV3-1 (or the pseudogene TRBV3-2) to TRBJ2-7, with 11 bases that match TRBD1. The CDR3 bases are TGTGCCAGCAGCCAAGATCTCTGGGACAGGGGGGGCTCCTACGAGCAGTACTTC. It is translated as CASSQDLWDRGGSYEQYF.